Described below is a single T cell receptor (beta chain) sequence and its context. The data stem from a study of blood T cell repertoires in COVID-19. Turning to the study itself: The United States, Italy and Spain provided the acute and convalescent COVID-19 samples.

In germline, CDR1 is SGHAT, CDR2 FQNNGV. Trimming took 5 bases from V and 5 from J; bases not matched to a gene: 11. The CDR3 covers 16 residues. In assigning cohorts, the study relied on participant-reported clinical history. All recovered Cohort 3 donors got two negative PCRs, got clearance, or saw symptom resolution. Assay: immunoSEQ multiplex PCR; the TCRdb copy retains only in-frame clones and omits some. This sample has approximately 230,000 clones; 70% to 90% occur once, and the top ten carry about a sixth. The sequencing sample was made of PBMCs or T cells enriched from blood (not recorded which). The chain is built from TRBV11-2 and TRBJ2-5, with TRBD1 matching 10 bases. The sequence derives from a man aged 18-30 years who had recovered from COVID-19. CDR3 sequence: CASSTGTGVGWETQYF. The CDR3, as DNA: TGTGCCAGCAGCACCGGGACAGGGGTCGGTTGGGAGACCCAGTACTTC.